This TCR beta chain was sequenced for a study of CDR3 diversity in severe acne. Trimming cost V 2 bases and J 4 bases, with 5 bases left between them. CDR3 size: 13 residues. The germline V gene has CDR1 MNHEY and CDR2 SVGAGI. From the PCR reads, TCRdb called clonotypes with MiXCR, one entry per CDR3 protein. The table lists 97,000 or so distinct CDR3 sequences, approximately 47% of them singletons. The receptor was derived from a male donor with acne. Sequencing input: blood. The chain recombines TRBV6-5 with TRBJ2-2; D is uncertain. The CDR3 protein is CASSYAATGELFF. The CDR3 nucleotides read TGTGCCAGCAGTTACGCGGCCACCGGGGAGCTGTTTTTT.